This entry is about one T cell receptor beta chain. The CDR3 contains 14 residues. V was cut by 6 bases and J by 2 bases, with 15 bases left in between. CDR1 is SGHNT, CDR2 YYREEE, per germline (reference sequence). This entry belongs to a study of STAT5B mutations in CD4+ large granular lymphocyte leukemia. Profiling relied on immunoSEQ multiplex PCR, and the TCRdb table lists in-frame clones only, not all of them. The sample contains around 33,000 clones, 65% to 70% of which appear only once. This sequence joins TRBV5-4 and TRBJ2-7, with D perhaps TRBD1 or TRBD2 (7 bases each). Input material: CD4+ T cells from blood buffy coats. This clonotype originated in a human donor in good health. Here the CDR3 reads CASTQGGRPYEQYF. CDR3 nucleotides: TGTGCCAGCACCCAGGGGGGGCGACCCTACGAGCAGTACTTC.